This TCR beta chain comes out of a study of blood T cell repertoires in COVID-19. Background on the study: PBMCs, B-cell-depleted T cells, or T cells were the source of the cDNA or gDNA that made up the material.

The cohort comprised adults aged roughly 18 to 95 years residing in 20 to 30 US areas. The CDR3 extends over 17 amino acids. Trimming shortened V by 0 bases and J by 2 bases, and 16 bases separated the two germline ends. The germline gives CDR1 LNHDA, CDR2 SQIVND (reference sequence). Only in-frame clones appear in the TCRdb table, and some are missing; sequencing was by immunoSEQ multiplex PCR. The repertoire includes around 170,000 clones, approximately 80% of them detected once, and approximately 15% sits in the top ten. Sequencing used PBMCs or T cells enriched from blood (not recorded which). The genes are TRBV19 and TRBJ1-2; D may be TRBD1 (5 bases). The origin of this receptor is a man in his 60s who had been exposed to COVID-19. The CDR3 spells CASSIDQGFSSNYGYTF. In DNA, the CDR3 is TGTGCCAGTAGTATAGATCAGGGCTTCTCCTCAAACTATGGCTACACCTTC.